Listed below are T cell receptor beta chains from one sample, sequenced in a study of blood T cell repertoires in COVID-19. Clones were read by immunoSEQ multiplex PCR, and TCRdb kept only the in-frame ones, dropping some. This sample has roughly 39,000 clones; roughly 85% occur once, and the top ten carry roughly 9.9%. The specimen was peripheral blood. These receptors all stem from a human donor in a cohort sampled during active COVID-19. CDR3s include the opening cysteine and the closing phenylalanine or tryptophan. A D gene is named only where the DNA matches it firmly. Clone size is shown for a subset of rows, as once, few, many or a class of expanded clone.

- - TRBJ1-5 TRBV5-8 CASSLVGRGVGQPQHF TGTGCCAGCAGCTTGGTGGGACGGGGGGTCGGTCAGCCCCAGCATTTT
- TRBD1 TRBJ2-7 TRBV18 CASSSGTAYEQYF TGTGCCAGCTCCTCCGGGACAGCTTACGAGCAGTACTTC
- TRBD1 TRBJ1-1 TRBV9 CASSVEPGQGAKAFF TGTGCCAGCAGCGTAGAGCCGGGACAGGGGGCGAAAGCTTTCTTT
- TRBD2 TRBJ2-2 TRBV10-2 CACCGGGGATGELFF TGCGCCTGCTGTGGGGGCGGGGGGGCCACCGGGGAGCTGTTTTTT
- - TRBJ1-3 TRBV9 CASSPGSGGLWGNTIYF TGTGCCAGCAGCCCCGGATCAGGTGGGCTGTGGGGAAACACCATATATTTT
- - TRBJ2-5 TRBV2 CASRLHRQETQYF TGTGCCAGCAGGCTTCACAGGCAAGAGACCCAGTACTTC
few - TRBJ1-3 TRBV14 CASSPRSSGNTIYF TGTGCCAGCAGCCCGCGTAGCTCTGGAAACACCATATATTTT
- - TRBJ1-2 TRBV6-5 CASSYNGGYTF TGTGCCAGCAGTTATAACGGTGGCTACACCTTC
- - TRBJ1-5 TRBV19 CASSPQTSNQPQHF TGTGCCAGTAGTCCACAGACAAGCAATCAGCCCCAGCATTTT
- TRBD2 TRBJ2-7 TRBV19 CASRTSGRNYEQYF TGTGCCAGTAGAACTAGCGGGAGAAATTACGAGCAGTACTTC
- TRBD1 TRBJ2-5 TRBV3-1/TRBV3-2 CASSQQGAGGTQYF TGTGCCAGCAGCCAACAGGGGGCCGGCGGGACCCAGTACTTC
- - TRBJ1-5 TRBV5-6 CASSPGGVRQPQHF TGTGCCAGCAGCCCAGGAGGGGTCCGACAGCCCCAGCATTTT
- - TRBJ2-3 TRBV9 CASNGGRGRDTQYF TGTGCCAGCAACGGGGGTCGGGGGAGAGATACGCAGTATTTT
- - TRBJ1-2 TRBV10-3 CAISGGGDYGYTF TGTGCCATCAGTGGGGGGGGCGACTATGGCTACACCTTC
- - TRBJ2-3 TRBV6-1 CASSELGPSGRDTQYF TGTGCCAGCAGTGAATTGGGCCCCTCAGGTAGAGATACGCAGTATTTT
- TRBD1 TRBJ1-2 TRBV19 CASSQGAFGANYGYTF TGTGCCAGTAGTCAGGGGGCCTTTGGCGCTAACTATGGCTACACCTTC
- - TRBJ1-1 TRBV10-3 CASGQLSEAFF TGTGCCAGCGGACAGCTTTCCGAAGCTTTCTTT
once TRBD2 TRBJ2-6 TRBV30 CAWSAPTSAGANVLTF TGTGCCTGGAGTGCCCCCACTAGCGCTGGGGCCAACGTCCTGACTTTC
- TRBD2 TRBJ2-1 TRBV19 CASGTSGTPYNEQFF TGTGCCAGTGGGACTAGCGGAACTCCCTACAATGAGCAGTTCTTC
once TRBD2 TRBJ2-1 TRBV5-4 CASSGGGGYEQFF TGTGCCAGCAGCGGCGGGGGGGGATATGAGCAGTTCTTC
- - TRBJ2-1 TRBV18 CASSPRLGNNEQFF TGTGCCAGCTCACCACGGTTGGGCAACAATGAGCAGTTCTTC
few TRBD1 TRBJ1-1 TRBV5-1 CASSNERDRTNTEAFF TGCGCCAGCAGCAACGAACGGGACAGAACGAACACTGAAGCTTTCTTT
- - TRBJ1-5 TRBV2 CASSELRSNQPQHF TGTGCCAGCAGTGAACTGCGAAGCAATCAGCCCCAGCATTTT
- TRBD1 TRBJ1-5 TRBV2 CASSERDSVYSNQPQHF TGTGCCAGCAGTGAAAGGGACAGCGTATATAGCAATCAGCCCCAGCATTTT
- - TRBJ1-1 TRBV7-2 CASSSIADSEAFF TGTGCCAGCAGCTCCATTGCGGACAGTGAAGCTTTCTTT
- - TRBJ1-1 TRBV10-3 CAISEGEGGTEAFF TGTGCCATCAGTGAGGGGGAAGGGGGCACTGAAGCTTTCTTT
- TRBD2 TRBJ2-7 TRBV6-9 CATPGGAGDPGRYEQYF TGTGCCACCCCTGGGGGAGCGGGAGACCCCGGGAGATACGAGCAGTACTTC
- TRBD2 TRBJ2-1 TRBV30 CAWSGAGGNEQFF TGTGCCTGGAGTGGGGCGGGAGGCAATGAGCAGTTCTTC
- TRBD1 TRBJ2-4 TRBV12-3/TRBV12-4 CASSSDRGIQYF TGTGCCAGCAGTTCGGACAGGGGCATTCAGTACTTC
- - TRBJ2-7 TRBV11-3 CASSRGYRYEQYF TGTGCCAGCAGCCGGGGGTATCGATACGAGCAGTACTTC
- - TRBJ1-1 TRBV19 CASSIDNRGTKIQNTEAFF TGTGCCAGTAGTATAGATAATCGGGGTACCAAAATACAGAACACTGAAGCTTTCTTT
- TRBD2 TRBJ2-2 TRBV19 CASRPPAGGSGTGELFF TGTGCCAGTAGGCCTCCCGCGGGGGGAAGTGGCACCGGGGAGCTGTTTTTT
- - TRBJ2-3 TRBV7-2 CASSLGGRDTQYF TGTGCCAGCAGCTTAGGAGGCCGCGATACGCAGTATTTT
- TRBD1 TRBJ1-1 TRBV27 CATRDVGTAVNTEAFF TGTGCCACTCGGGACGTAGGGACAGCGGTGAACACTGAAGCTTTCTTT
once TRBD2 TRBJ2-2 TRBV4-3 CASSQPMSGAANTGELFF TGCGCCAGCAGCCAACCCATGAGCGGGGCCGCGAACACCGGGGAGCTGTTTTTT
- - TRBJ2-1 TRBV7-7 CASSLDGSPFNEQFF TGTGCTAGCAGCTTAGACGGGAGCCCTTTCAATGAGCAGTTCTTC
- TRBD2 TRBJ2-7 TRBV7-6 CASSSFLAGGGFSEQYF TGTGCCAGCAGCTCCTTTCTGGCGGGAGGGGGGTTCAGCGAGCAGTACTTC
- - TRBJ1-2 TRBV6-5 CASSRDRTLYTF TGTGCCAGCAGTCGTGACAGGACCCTATATACCTTC
- TRBD2 TRBJ2-7 TRBV19 CASSMRILAGGYEQYF TGTGCCAGTAGTATGCGGATACTAGCGGGGGGCTACGAGCAGTACTTC
- TRBD2 TRBJ2-3 TRBV6-2/TRBV6-3 CASSSPGGPDTQYF TGTGCCAGCAGTTCGCCGGGAGGCCCAGATACGCAGTATTTT
- TRBD1 TRBJ1-2 TRBV7-8 CASSLEGGQSYGYTF TGTGCCAGCAGCTTAGAGGGGGGACAGAGCTATGGCTACACCTTC